This T cell receptor beta chain comes out of a study of T cell responses to AZD1222 COVID-19 vaccine. Overall study findings and caveats: Spike-specific TCR breadth and depth rose after two AZD1222 doses. With dominance at 160-218 and 743-854, vaccine-associated CD4 TCRs spanned spike. Repertoires were collected only later (after the peak T cell response had occurred). Targeting of unmutated variant regions was reportedly seen in nearly half of spike-specific TCRs.

The table came from immunoSEQ multiplex PCR; TCRdb's copy has only in-frame clones and leaves some out. The sample lists approximately 89,000 clones; about 91% were seen once. The V and J ends lost 8 bases and 4 bases respectively, with 17 bases between them. The CDR3 has 14 residues. As regards this clone: The antigen is unknown.

The receptor comes from an adult in good health. This specimen was peripheral blood, taken on day 0 of AZD1222 vaccination. V and J are TRBV23-1 and TRBJ1-2; D remains unclear. TRBV23-1 is given ORF status, its function remaining uncertain. The CDR3: CASPTQGQIYGYTF. The CDR3 DNA reads TGCGCCAGCCCAACTCAAGGGCAGATCTATGGCTACACCTTC.